This T cell receptor beta chain was observed in a study of a mutant IDH1 vaccine in newly diagnosed glioma. Study overall: Visit V12 was conducted at week 35 as the safety follow-up. Visit V13 came later, at week 47. Regarding the study as a whole: Pseudoprogression seemingly bore no relation to changes in top peripheral T cell clonotypes.

Trimming left V 8 bases short and J 4 bases short, with 12 bases between. The germline gives CDR1 LGHNT, CDR2 FRNRAP. This CDR3 is built from 13 residues. As for time point: week 47, end of study. Mutant IDH1 20-mer peptide, at 300 ug, made up each vaccine dose, with topical imiquimod. There were eight vaccinations for patients, given in weeks 1, 3, 5, 7, 11, 15, 19 and 23. Of note for this clone: The antigen is not known.

The assay was immunoSEQ multiplex PCR, and TCRdb's table has in-frame clones only and misses some. The sample has tens of thousands of clones; approximately 84% are singletons. The receptor was derived from a woman aged 25-40 years with glioma. Some clones in this sample may be carry-over from other donors' samples. The starting material was PBMCs, obtained from a glioma patient whose treatment included an IDH1 peptide vaccine. V and J are TRBV12-5 and TRBJ2-4; D unresolved. The CDR3 loop is CASSGKDKNIQYF. The CDR3 DNA sequence: TGTGCTAGTTCGGGCAAGGATAAAAACATTCAGTACTTC. The full variable domain, with the rest looked up from reference TRBV12-5 and TRBJ2-4, is DARVTQTPRHKVTEMGQEVTMRCQPILGHNTVFWYRQTMMQGLELLAYFRNRAPLDDSGMPKDRFSAEMPDATLATLKIQPSEPRDSAVYFCASSGKDKNIQYFGAGTRLSVL.